This T cell receptor (beta chain) is from a study of blood T cell repertoires in COVID-19. Study background: The samples span acute and convalescent COVID-19 from the United States, Italy and Spain. Sources were T cells, B-cell-depleted T cells, or PBMCs; the material itself was cDNA or gDNA.

Repertoires were generated with immunoSEQ multiplex PCR, while TCRdb's copy carries only in-frame clones and drops some. The profile shows 280,000 or so clones, 89% of them singletons. Germline CDR1 LNHDA, CDR2 SQIVND (reference sequence). This CDR3 has 13 residues. Trimming shortened V by 2 bases and J by 4 bases, and 6 bases separated the two germline ends. This clonotype was sampled from a woman aged 55-69 years with acute or convalescent COVID-19. The sample was peripheral blood. The chain couples TRBV19 to TRBJ1-5; D remains unclear. CDR3 sequence: CASSISANQPQHF. In DNA, the CDR3 is TGTGCCAGTAGTATAAGCGCAAATCAGCCCCAGCATTTT.